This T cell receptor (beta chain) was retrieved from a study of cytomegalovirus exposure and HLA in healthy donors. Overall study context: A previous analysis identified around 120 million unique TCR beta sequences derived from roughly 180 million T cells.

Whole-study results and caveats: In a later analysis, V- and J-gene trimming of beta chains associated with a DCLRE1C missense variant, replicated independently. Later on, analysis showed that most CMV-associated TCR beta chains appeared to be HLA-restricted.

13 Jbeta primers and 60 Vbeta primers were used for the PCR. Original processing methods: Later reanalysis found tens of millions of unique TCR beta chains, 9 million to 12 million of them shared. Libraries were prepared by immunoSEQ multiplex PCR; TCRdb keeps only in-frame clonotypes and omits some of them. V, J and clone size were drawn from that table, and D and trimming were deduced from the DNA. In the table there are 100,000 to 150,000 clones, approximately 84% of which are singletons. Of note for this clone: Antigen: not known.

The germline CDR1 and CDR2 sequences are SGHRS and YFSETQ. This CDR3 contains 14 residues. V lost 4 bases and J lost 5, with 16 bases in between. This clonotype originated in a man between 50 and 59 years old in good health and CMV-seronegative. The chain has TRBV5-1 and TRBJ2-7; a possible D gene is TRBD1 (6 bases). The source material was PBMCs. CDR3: CASSEQGNRDEQYF. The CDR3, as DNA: TGCGCCAGCAGCGAACAGGGTAATCGGGACGAGCAGTACTTC.